This TCR beta chain was sequenced for a study of Ad26.COV2.S vaccination and SARS-CoV-2 variants (dated by TCRdb to the early 2020s). About the full investigation: Donors in the vaccine arm were drawn from COV1001, a multicentre, randomized, double-blind, placebo-controlled phase I-IIa trial testing Ad26.COV2.S in healthy adults. Ad26.COV2.S was administered intramuscularly at 5 x 10^10 or 1 x 10^11 viral particles, either as a single shot or as two shots given 56 days apart. The specificity and breadth of SARS-CoV-2-reactive T cell receptors after Ad26.COV2.S vaccination were assessed by TCRbeta repertoire sequencing. The TCR-sequenced set comprised approximately 30 samples: some 20 Ad26.COV2.S vaccine recipients, 5 placebo recipients and 8 SARS-CoV-2 convalescent individuals. Trial participants were randomized into five groups of five, in which low-dose or high-dose Ad26.COV2.S was given once or twice, or placebo was given on both occasions. Investigators remained blinded to trial group allocation during experiments and outcome assessment. The investigation overall reported the following: Compared with placebo recipients, Ad26.COV2.S recipients showed higher spike-specific TCR breadth (P = 0.0014). Comparable non-spike TCR breadth was observed between vaccine and placebo recipients, consistent with only spike being contained in the vaccine. Substantial breadth of spike-specific CD8+ and CD4+ T cell responses was reported after vaccination. Comparing responses between vaccine doses or regimens was not something the study was powered to do. The authors noted that the TCR breadth and depth analyses may have underestimated total T cell responses.

The immunoSEQ Assay was used to sequence TCRbeta CDR3 regions. After extraction, genomic DNA underwent amplification by bias-controlled multiplex PCR, followed by high-throughput sequencing. Per the authors' processing: To quantify the absolute abundance of each unique TCRbeta CDR3 region, sequences were collapsed and filtered. T cell fraction was estimated by normalization of TCRbeta template counts to usable DNA, with usable DNA being measured through amplification of reference genes present in all nucleated cells. Repertoire TCRs were annotated as SARS-CoV-2-specific by exact matching of V gene, CDR3 amino acid sequence and J gene to a known reactive TCR set. The reference SARS-CoV-2 TCR set came from MIRA and was filtered for enrichment in COVID-19-positive ImmuneCODE repertoires, removing public or cross-reactive TCRs. Using the MIRA antigens, annotated TCRs were further analysed by specific ORF or by position within an ORF. Breadth was defined as the number of annotated unique rearrangements divided by the total number of unique productive rearrangements, and depth was defined as the summed frequency of the annotated unique rearrangements. Two-sided Wilcoxon rank-sum tests were applied when comparing TCR breadth between groups. Sourced from immuneACCESS, this table was stored by TCRdb with only in-frame sequences that have V and J called. A share of the clones is absent; for the studies checked, an unresolved V gene accounts for under half, and the remainder has no known explanation. That table supplies the V and J calls and clone size; D and trimming were determined from the DNA. The sample table records roughly 270,000 clones; approximately 87% of these occur just once. The top ten clones comprise around 3% of the sample.

To note about this clone: Its binding antigen is unknown. Base qualities were left out, and no much larger clone turns up one base away.

The meaning of the sample's treatment or condition label: roughly 19 received Ad26.COV2.S at low or high dose, single or two shots; 5 received placebo; per-sample allocation not given. Repertoires of vaccine and placebo recipients were sequenced from samples collected on day 63 after the first injection. Cohort 1b enrolled 25 to 30 adults aged 18-55 years at a single site in Boston, USA, between 29 July and 7 August 2020. Ad26.COV2.S consisted of a replication-incompetent adenovirus type 26 vector by which a prefusion-stabilized SARS-CoV-2 spike protein from the original Wuhan strain was expressed. Sequencing used peripheral blood, obtained in a trial of Ad26.COV2.S vaccine versus placebo. This TCR was sampled from a person between 18 and 65 years old who received the Ad26.COV2.S COVID-19 vaccine or a placebo.

The DNA reads as follows: TGTGCCAGCAGCCGGGGTGACCCCCGATCCTACGAGCAGTACTTC. Its protein product is CASSRGDPRSYEQYF. The V and J segments used are TRBV28 and TRBJ2-7; TRBD2 is possibly the D segment (5 matching bases). The germline V gene yields MDHEN for CDR1 and SYDVKM for CDR2. The germline ends are 16 bases apart after V is trimmed by 6 bases and J by 1 base. The CDR3 has 15 amino acids, counting the end cysteine and phenylalanine. Only the CDR3 region is kept as DNA, spanning 45 bases read in frame from base 1.